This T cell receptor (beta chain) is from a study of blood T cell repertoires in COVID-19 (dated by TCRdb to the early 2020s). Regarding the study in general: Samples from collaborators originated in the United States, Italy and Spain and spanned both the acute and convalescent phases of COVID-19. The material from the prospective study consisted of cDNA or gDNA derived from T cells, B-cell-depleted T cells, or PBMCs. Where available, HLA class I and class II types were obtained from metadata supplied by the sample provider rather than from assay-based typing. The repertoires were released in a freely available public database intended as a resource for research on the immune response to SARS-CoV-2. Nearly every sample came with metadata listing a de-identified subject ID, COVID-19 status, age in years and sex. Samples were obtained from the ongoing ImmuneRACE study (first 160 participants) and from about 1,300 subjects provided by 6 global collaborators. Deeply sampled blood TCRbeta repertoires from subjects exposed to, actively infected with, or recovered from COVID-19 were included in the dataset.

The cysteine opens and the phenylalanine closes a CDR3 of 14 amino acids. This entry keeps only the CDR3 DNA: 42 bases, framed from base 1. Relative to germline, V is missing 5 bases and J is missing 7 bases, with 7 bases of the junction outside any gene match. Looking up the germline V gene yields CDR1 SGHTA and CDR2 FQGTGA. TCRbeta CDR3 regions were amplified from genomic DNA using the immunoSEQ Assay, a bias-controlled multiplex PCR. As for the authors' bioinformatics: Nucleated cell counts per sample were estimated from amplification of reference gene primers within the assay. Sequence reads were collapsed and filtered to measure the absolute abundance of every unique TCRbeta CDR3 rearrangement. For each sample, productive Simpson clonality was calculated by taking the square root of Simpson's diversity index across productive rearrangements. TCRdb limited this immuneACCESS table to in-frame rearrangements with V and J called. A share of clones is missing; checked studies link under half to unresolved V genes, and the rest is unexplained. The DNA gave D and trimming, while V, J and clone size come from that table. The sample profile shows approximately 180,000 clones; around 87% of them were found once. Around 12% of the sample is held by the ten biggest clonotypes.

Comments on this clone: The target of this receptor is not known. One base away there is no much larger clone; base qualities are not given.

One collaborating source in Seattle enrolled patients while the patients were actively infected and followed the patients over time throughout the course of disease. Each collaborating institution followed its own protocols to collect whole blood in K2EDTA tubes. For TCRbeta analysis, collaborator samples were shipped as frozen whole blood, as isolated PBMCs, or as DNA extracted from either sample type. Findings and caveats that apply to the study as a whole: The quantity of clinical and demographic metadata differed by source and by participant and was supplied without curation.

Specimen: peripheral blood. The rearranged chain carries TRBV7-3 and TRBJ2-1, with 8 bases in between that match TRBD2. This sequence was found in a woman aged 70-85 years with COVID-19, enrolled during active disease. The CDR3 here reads CASSPGTSTNEQFF. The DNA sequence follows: TGTGCCAGCAGCCCCGGGACTAGTACGAATGAGCAGTTCTTC.